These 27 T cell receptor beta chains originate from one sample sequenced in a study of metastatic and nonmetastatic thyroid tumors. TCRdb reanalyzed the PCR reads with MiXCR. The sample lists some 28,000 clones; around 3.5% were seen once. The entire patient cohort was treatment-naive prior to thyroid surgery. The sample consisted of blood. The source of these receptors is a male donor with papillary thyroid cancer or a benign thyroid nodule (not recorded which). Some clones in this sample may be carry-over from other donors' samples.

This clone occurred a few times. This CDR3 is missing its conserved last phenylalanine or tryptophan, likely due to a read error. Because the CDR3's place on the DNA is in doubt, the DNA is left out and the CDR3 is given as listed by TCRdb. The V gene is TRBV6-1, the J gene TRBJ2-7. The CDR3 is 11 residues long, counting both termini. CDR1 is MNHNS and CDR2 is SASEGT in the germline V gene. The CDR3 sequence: CASNTLYEQSL.

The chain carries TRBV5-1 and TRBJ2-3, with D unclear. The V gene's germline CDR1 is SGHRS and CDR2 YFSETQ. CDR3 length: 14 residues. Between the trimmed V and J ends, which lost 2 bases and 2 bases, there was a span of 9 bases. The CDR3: CASSFPGITDTQYF. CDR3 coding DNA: TGCGCCAGCAGCTTTCCAGGAATCACAGATACGCAGTATTTT.

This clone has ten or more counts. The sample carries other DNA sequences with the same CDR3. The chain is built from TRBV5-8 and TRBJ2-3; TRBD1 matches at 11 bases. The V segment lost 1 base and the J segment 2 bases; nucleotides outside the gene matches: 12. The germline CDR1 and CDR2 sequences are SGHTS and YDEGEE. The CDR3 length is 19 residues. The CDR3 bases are TGTGCCAGCAGCTTGTTCGGACAGGGGGCAAGCTTGCACACAGATACGCAGTATTTT. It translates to CASSLFGQGASLHTDTQYF. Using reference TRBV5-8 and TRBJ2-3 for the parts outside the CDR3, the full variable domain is EAGVTQSPTHLIKTRGQQATLRCSPISGHTSVYWYQQALGLGLQFLLWYDEGEERNRGNFPPRFSGRQFPNYSSELNVNALELEDSALYLCASSLFGQGASLHTDTQYFGPGTRLTVL.

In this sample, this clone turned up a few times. For the CDR3, the DNA is TGTGCCAGCAGCTCCAATAGCGGGCATTTCACAGATACGCAGTATTTT. Its translation is CASSSNSGHFTDTQYF. The chain carries TRBV11-3 and TRBJ2-3, with 7 bases identical to TRBD2. The CDR3 extends over 16 amino acids. Germline CDR1 is SGHNT and CDR2 is YENEEA. V lost 4 bases and J lost 2; bases outside the gene matches: 9.

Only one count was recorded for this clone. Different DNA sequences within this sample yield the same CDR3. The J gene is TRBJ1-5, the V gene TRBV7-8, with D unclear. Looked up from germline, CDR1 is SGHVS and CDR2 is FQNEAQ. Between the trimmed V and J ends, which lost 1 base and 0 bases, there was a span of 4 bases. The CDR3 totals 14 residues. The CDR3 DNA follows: TGTGCCAGCAGCTTAGGAGATAGCAATCAGCCCCAGCATTTT. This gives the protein CASSLGDSNQPQHF.

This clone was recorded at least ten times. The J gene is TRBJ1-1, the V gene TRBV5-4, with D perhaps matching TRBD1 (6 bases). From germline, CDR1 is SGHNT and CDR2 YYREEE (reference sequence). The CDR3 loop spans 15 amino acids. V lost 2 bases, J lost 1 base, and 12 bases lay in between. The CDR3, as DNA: TGTGCCAGCAGCTTTTGGGGGGCGGCGAACACTGAAGCTTTCTTT. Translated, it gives CASSFWGAANTEAFF.

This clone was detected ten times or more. The CDR3 bases are TGCGCCAGCAGCCAACACCGGACAGGGAGTGGGGTTGAAAAACTGTTTTTT. Protein: CASSQHRTGSGVEKLFF. The rearrangement joins TRBV4-3 to TRBJ1-4, with 8 positions matching TRBD1. With V trimmed by 2 bases and J by 7 bases, 12 bases remained unmatched. This CDR3 spans 17 amino acids. Germline loops: CDR1 LGHNA, CDR2 YSLEER.

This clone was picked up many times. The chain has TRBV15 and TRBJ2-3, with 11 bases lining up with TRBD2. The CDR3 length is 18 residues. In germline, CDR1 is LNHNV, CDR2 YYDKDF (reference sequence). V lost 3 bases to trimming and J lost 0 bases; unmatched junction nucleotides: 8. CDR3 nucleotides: TGTGCCACCAGCAGGAACCCTAGCGGGAGGAAAAGCACAGATACGCAGTATTTT. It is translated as CATSRNPSGRKSTDTQYF.

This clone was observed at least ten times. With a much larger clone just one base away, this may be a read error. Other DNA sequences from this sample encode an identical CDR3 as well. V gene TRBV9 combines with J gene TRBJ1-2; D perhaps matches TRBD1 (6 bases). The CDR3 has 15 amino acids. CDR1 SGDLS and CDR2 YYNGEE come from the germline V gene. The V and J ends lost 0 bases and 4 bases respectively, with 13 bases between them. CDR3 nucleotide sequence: TGTGCCAGCAGCGTAGCCGGGGGCAGTAGCTATGGCTACACCTTC. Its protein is CASSVAGGSSYGYTF. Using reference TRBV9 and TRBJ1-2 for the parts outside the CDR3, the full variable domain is DSGVTQTPKHLITATGQRVTLRCSPRSGDLSVYWYQQSLDQGLQFLIQYYNGEERAKGNILERFSAQQFPDLHSELNLSSLELGDSALYFCASSVAGGSSYGYTFGSGTRLTVV.

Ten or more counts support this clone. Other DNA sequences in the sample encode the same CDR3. CDR3: CASSPTGADYNEQFF. CDR3 in DNA: TGTGCCAGCAGTCCGACAGGGGCAGACTACAATGAGCAGTTCTTC. This sequence joins TRBV12-3 or TRBV12-4 and TRBJ2-1; the match to TRBD1 covers 8 bases. The CDR3 consists of 15 residues. The V and J ends lost 5 bases and 3 bases, in that order; junction bases with no gene match: 6.

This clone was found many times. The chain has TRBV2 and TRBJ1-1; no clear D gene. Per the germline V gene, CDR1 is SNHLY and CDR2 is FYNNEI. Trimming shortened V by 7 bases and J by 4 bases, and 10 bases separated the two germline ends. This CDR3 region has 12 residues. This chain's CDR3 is CASTTRRTEAFF. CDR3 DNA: TGTGCCAGCACAACACGACGCACTGAAGCTTTCTTT.

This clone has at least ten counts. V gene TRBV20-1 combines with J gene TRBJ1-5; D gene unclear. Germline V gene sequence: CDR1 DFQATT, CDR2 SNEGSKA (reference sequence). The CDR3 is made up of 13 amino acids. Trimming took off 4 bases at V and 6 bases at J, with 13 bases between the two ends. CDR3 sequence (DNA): TGCAGTGCTATCGACACAGTTAGTCAGCCCCAGCATTTT. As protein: CSAIDTVSQPQHF.

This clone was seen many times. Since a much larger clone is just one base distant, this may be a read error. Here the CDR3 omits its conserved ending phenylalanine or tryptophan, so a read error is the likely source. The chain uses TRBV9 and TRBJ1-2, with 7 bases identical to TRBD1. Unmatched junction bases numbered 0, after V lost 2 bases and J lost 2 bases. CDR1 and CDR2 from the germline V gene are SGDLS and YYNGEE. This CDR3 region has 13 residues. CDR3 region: CASSVDRNYGYTS. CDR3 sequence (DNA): TGTGCCAGCAGCGTGGACAGGAACTATGGCTACACCTCC.

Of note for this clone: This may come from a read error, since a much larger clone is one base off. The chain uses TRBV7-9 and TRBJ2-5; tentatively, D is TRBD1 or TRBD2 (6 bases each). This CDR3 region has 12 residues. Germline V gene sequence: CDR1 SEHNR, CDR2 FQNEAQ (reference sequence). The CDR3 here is CVSSPGGVNQYF. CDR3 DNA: TGTGTCAGCAGCCCCGGGGGCGTTAACCAGTACTTC.

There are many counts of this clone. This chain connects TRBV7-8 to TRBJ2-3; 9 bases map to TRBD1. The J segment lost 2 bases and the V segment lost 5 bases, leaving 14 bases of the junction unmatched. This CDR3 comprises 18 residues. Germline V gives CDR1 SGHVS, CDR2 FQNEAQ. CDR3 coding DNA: TGTGCCAGCAGCCTCCTAGGGGACAGGGAATTATCCACAGATACGCAGTATTTT. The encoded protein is CASSLLGDRELSTDTQYF.

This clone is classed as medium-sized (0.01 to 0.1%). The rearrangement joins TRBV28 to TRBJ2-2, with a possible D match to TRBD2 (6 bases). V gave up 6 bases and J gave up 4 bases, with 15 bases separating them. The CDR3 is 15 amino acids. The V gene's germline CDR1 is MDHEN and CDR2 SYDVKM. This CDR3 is CASSGGDLGTGELFF. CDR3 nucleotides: TGTGCCAGCAGCGGAGGGGACCTGGGCACCGGGGAGCTGTTTTTT.

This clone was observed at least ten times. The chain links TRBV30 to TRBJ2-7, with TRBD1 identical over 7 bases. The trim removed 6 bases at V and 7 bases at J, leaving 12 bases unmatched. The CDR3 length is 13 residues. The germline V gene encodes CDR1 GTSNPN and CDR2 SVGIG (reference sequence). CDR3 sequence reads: CACTRDRVGEQYF. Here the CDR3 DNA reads TGTGCCTGCACCCGAGACAGGGTGGGAGAGCAGTACTTC.

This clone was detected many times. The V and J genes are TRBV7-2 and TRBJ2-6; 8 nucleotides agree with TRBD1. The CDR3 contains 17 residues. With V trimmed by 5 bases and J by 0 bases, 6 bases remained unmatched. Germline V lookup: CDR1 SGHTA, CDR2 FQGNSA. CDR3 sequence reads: CASSADRGRSGANVLTF. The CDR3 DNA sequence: TGTGCCAGCAGCGCCGACAGGGGCCGCTCTGGGGCCAACGTCCTGACTTTC. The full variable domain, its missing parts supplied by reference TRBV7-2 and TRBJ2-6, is GAGVSQSPSNKVTEKGKDVELRCDPISGHTALYWYRQSLGQGLEFLIYFQGNSAPDKSGLPSDRFSAERTGGSVSTLTIQRTQQEDSAVYLCASSADRGRSGANVLTFGAGSRLTVL.

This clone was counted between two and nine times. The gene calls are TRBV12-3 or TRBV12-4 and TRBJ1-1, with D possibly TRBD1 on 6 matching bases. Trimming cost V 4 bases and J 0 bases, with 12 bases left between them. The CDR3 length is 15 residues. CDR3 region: CASSSMGALNTEAFF. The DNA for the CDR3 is TGTGCCAGCAGTTCTATGGGGGCCTTGAACACTGAAGCTTTCTTT.

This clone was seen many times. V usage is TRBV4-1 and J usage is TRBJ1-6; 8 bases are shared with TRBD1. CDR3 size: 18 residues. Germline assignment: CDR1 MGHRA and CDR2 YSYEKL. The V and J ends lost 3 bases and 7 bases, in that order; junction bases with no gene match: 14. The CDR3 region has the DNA TGCGCCAGCAGCCAGAAAGGGACAGGTCTTTCTGGAAATTCACCCCTCCACTTT. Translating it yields CASSQKGTGLSGNSPLHF.

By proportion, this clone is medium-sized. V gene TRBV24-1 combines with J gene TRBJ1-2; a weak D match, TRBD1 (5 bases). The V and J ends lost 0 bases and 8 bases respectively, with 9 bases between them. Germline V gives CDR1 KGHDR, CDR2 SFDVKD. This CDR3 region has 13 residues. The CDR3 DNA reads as TGTGCCACCAGTGATTTGCAGGGAAGCGGCTACACCTTC. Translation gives CATSDLQGSGYTF.

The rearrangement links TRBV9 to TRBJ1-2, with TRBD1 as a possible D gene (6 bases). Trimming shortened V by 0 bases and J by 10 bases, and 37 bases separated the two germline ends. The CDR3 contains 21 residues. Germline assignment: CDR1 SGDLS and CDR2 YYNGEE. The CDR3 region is CASSVESRRLGGRDGLSAYTF. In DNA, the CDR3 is TGTGCCAGCAGCGTAGAATCGCGGAGACTCGGGGGCCGCGACGGACTCTCGGCCTACACCTTC.

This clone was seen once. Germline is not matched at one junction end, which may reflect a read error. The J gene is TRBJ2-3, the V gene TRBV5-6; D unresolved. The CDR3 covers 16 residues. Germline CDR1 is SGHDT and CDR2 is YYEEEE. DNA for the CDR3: TGTGACAGCAGCTTATACTGGCGGCCGCTCCCGGATACGCAGTATTTT. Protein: CDSSLYWRPLPDTQYF.

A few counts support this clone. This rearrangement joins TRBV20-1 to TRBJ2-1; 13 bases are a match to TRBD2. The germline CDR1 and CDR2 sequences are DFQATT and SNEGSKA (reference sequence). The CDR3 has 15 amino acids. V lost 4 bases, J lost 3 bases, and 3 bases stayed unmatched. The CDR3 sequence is CSATGLAGDYNEQFF. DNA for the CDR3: TGCAGTGCTACCGGACTAGCGGGAGACTACAATGAGCAGTTCTTC.

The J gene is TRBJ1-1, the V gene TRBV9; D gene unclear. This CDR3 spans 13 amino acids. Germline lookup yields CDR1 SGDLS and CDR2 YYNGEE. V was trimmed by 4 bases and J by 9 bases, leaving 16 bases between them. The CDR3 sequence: CASSFEGLGQAFF. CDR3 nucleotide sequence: TGTGCCAGCAGCTTCGAGGGTTTGGGTCAAGCTTTCTTT.

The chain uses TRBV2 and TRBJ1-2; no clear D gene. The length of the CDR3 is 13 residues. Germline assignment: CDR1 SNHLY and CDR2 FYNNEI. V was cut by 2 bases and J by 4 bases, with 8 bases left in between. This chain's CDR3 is CASSEPQFYGYTF. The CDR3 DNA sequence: TGTGCCAGCAGTGAACCACAGTTCTATGGCTACACCTTC.

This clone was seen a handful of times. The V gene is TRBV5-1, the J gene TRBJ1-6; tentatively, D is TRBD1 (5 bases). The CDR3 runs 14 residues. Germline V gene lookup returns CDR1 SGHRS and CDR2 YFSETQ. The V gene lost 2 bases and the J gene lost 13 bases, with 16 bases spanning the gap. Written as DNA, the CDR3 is TGCGCCAGCAGCTTAGAGACAGCCCCAAGTCCCCTCCACTTT. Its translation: CASSLETAPSPLHF.